The present T cell receptor beta chain was sequenced within a study of CD8+ T cells in alopecia areata. This clone showed up just a few times. cDNA serving as the sequencing template came from extracted, reverse transcribed RNA. Profiling relied on immunoSEQ multiplex PCR, and the TCRdb table lists in-frame clones only, not all of them. The table shows 65,000 to 75,000 clones, with around 49% occurring only once. The sample in question was CD8+ T cells sorted from blood, obtained at week 0. The clonotype originates from a human donor with alopecia areata.

The CDR3 bases are TGTGCCAGCAATCCGGATCCTCGCGGGCCCCAGCATTTT. Residues: CASNPDPRGPQHF. The V and J genes are TRBV2 and TRBJ1-5; the D is unclear. CDR3 size: 13 residues. Trimming stripped 7 bases from V and 9 bases from J, with 16 bases between. In germline, CDR1 is SNHLY, CDR2 FYNNEI.